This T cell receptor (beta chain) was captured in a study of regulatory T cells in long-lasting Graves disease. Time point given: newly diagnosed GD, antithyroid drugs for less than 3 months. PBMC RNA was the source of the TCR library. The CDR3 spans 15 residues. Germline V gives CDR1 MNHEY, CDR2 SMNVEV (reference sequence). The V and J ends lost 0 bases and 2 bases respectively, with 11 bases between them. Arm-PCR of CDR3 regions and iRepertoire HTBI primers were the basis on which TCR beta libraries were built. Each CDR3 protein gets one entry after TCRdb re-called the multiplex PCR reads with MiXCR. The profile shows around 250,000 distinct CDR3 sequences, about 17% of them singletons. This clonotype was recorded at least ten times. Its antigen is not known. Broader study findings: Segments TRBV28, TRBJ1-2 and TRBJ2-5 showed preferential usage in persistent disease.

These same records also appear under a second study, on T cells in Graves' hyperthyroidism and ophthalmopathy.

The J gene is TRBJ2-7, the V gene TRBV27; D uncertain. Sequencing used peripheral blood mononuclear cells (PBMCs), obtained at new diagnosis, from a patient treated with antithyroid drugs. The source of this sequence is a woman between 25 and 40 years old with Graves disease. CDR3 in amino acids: CASSLSHSLAYEQYF. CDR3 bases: TGTGCCAGCAGTTTATCTCACAGCCTCGCCTACGAGCAGTACTTC.